The next 9 T cell receptor beta chains were all read from a single sample in a study of human T cells and chemical hapten exposure. Using its own MiXCR run on the 5' RACE reads, TCRdb lists one record per CDR3 protein. The table records roughly 81,000 distinct CDR3 sequences, roughly 15% of them present only once. The study extracted total RNA from unfractionated whole blood. The receptor source for this set is a female donor in good health.

The V gene is TRBV5-5, the J gene TRBJ2-7; D is possibly TRBD1 (6 bases). V lost 3 bases to trimming and J lost 3 bases, with 10 bases between them. The CDR3 consists of 13 residues. The germline gives CDR1 SGHKS, CDR2 YYEKEE (reference sequence). The CDR3 reads CASSWTANYEQYF. The DNA of the CDR3 is TGTGCCAGCAGCTGGACAGCCAACTACGAGCAGTACTTC.

Here the CDR3 reads CSAISGTGGAGGSSPLHF. CDR3 DNA: TGCAGTGCTATATCCGGGACAGGGGGCGCCGGGGGGAGTTCACCCCTCCACTTT. V usage is TRBV20-1 and J usage is TRBJ1-6; TRBD1 agrees at 12 bases. The germline V gene has CDR1 DFQATT and CDR2 SNEGSKA (reference sequence). After removal of 4 bases from V and 9 bases from J, the junction contained 16 bases not matched to a gene. This CDR3 is 18 amino acids long.

This chain links TRBV29-1 with TRBJ2-3; unclear D gene. CDR1 SQVTM and CDR2 ANQGSEA come from the germline V gene. CDR3 length: 13 residues. V gave up 5 bases and J gave up 0 bases, with 9 bases separating them. The CDR3 spells CSVRASSTDTQYF. The CDR3 DNA reads as TGCAGCGTTCGGGCCAGCAGCACAGATACGCAGTATTTT.

The chain links TRBV28 to TRBJ2-2; D is ambiguous. Germline V lookup: CDR1 MDHEN, CDR2 SYDVKM. The CDR3 has 14 residues. The germline V and J ends were trimmed by 10 bases and 0 bases, with 12 bases remaining between them. This CDR3 is CATRYQANTGELFF. The CDR3 coding sequence is TGTGCCACCCGATACCAGGCGAACACCGGGGAGCTGTTTTTT. Combining the CDR3 with reference TRBV28 and TRBJ2-2 gives the whole variable domain DVKVTQSSRYLVKRTGEKVFLECVQDMDHENMFWYRQDPGLGLRLIYFSYDVKMKEKGDIPEGYSVSREKKERFSLILESASTNQTSMYLCATRYQANTGELFFGEGSRLTVL.

The chain employs TRBV20-1 and TRBJ1-5; D is possibly TRBD1 (6 bases). Germline V gene lookup returns CDR1 DFQATT and CDR2 SNEGSKA (reference sequence). CDR3 length equals 14 residues. V shed 5 bases and J shed 7 bases, with 18 bases lying between them. CDR3 in DNA: TGCAGTGCTCCCCCGCAGGGGCAGAACCAGCCCCAGCATTTT. Translating gives CSAPPQGQNQPQHF.

This clonotype has just a few counts. The chain carries TRBV6-6 and TRBJ2-2, with D hard to call. Germline V CDR1 and CDR2: MNHNY, SVGAGI (reference sequence). Trimming removed 2 bases from V and 8 bases from J, with 6 bases in between. The CDR3 is 12 residues long. CDR3 DNA sequence: TGTGCCAGCAGTTACGCTACTGGGGAGCTGTTTTTT. Translating gives CASSYATGELFF.

This chain joins TRBV7-9 and TRBJ2-3; maybe TRBD2 (7 bases). The CDR3 loop spans 14 amino acids. Trimming cost V 10 bases and J 3 bases, with 17 bases left between them. From germline, CDR1 is SEHNR and CDR2 FQNEAQ (reference sequence). For the CDR3, the DNA is TGTGCCACCCAACGGGGGGCCATAACAGATACGCAGTATTTT. This gives the protein CATQRGAITDTQYF.

This clonotype came up a few times. The V and J genes are TRBV7-9 and TRBJ1-3, with D unclear. With 6 bases removed from V and 8 bases from J, the gap between germline ends came to 11 bases. The germline gives CDR1 SEHNR, CDR2 FQNEAQ (reference sequence). The length of the CDR3 is 12 residues. The chain's CDR3 is CASSSPWDTIYF. The DNA of the CDR3 is TGTGCCAGCAGTTCGCCCTGGGACACCATATATTTT.

The chain combines TRBV5-6 with TRBJ1-2; D remains ambiguous. The CDR3 extends over 14 amino acids. V was clipped by 0 bases and J by 3 bases, with 9 bases between them. The germline CDR1 and CDR2 sequences are SGHDT and YYEEEE. CDR3 nucleotide sequence: TGTGCCAGCAGCTTGGCAGGCAGCCACTATGGCTACACCTTC. Its translation is CASSLAGSHYGYTF.